The 18 T cell receptor beta chains presented below share a single source sample, sequenced in a study of preoperative IRX-2 immunotherapy in early breast cancer. Treatment indicated: preoperative locoregional IRX-2 cytokine immunotherapy. Produced via immunoSEQ multiplex PCR; TCRdb's table is partial and in-frame only. The table records approximately 30,000 clones, nearly 95% of them present only once. The sample was acquired from a patient treated with IRX-2 immunotherapy. The receptors here all came from a human donor with breast cancer.

Concerning this clone itself: This same CDR3 is encoded by further DNA sequences in the sample. V and J are TRBV9 and TRBJ1-2; D call uncertain. The CDR3 has 11 residues. CDR1 and CDR2 (germline): SGDLS, YYNGEE. Trimming left V 3 bases short and J 6 bases short, with 6 bases between. The CDR3 loop reads CASSARDGYTF. The DNA of the CDR3 is TGTGCCAGCAGCGCGAGAGATGGCTACACCTTC.

The chain recombines TRBV10-2 with TRBJ1-1; D call uncertain. Germline CDR1 reads WSHSY; CDR2 reads SAAADI. The CDR3 is 13 amino acids. V was trimmed by 4 bases and J by 0 bases, leaving 6 bases between them. CDR3 coding DNA: TGCGCCAGCAGTGGCGCCTTGAACACTGAAGCTTTCTTT. This gives the protein CASSGALNTEAFF.

The chain links TRBV28 to TRBJ2-1; 7 bases align to TRBD2. CDR1 is MDHEN and CDR2 is SYDVKM in the germline V gene. The CDR3 is made up of 16 amino acids. Unmatched junction bases numbered 14, after V lost 5 bases and J lost 7 bases. The CDR3 DNA is TGTGCCAGCAGTCCGACCGTTGGGCGGGAGAAGAATGAGCAGTTCTTC. It yields the protein CASSPTVGREKNEQFF.

The chain uses TRBV11-2 and TRBJ2-2; unclear D gene. The CDR3 consists of 14 residues. V gave up 0 bases and J gave up 8 bases, with 10 bases separating them. Looked up from germline, CDR1 is SGHAT and CDR2 is FQNNGV. CDR3 region: CASSLEFGMGELFF. The CDR3 DNA reads as TGTGCCAGCAGCTTAGAGTTTGGGATGGGGGAGCTGTTTTTT. The full variable domain, with the rest looked up from reference TRBV11-2 and TRBJ2-2, is EAGVAQSPRYKIIEKRQSVAFWCNPISGHATLYWYQQILGQGPKLLIQFQNNGVVDDSQLPKDRFSAERLKGVDSTLKIQPAKLEDSAVYLCASSLEFGMGELFFGEGSRLTVL.

This chain joins TRBV19 and TRBJ1-5; D uncertain. The CDR3 contains 13 residues. The germline V gene encodes CDR1 LNHDA and CDR2 SQIVND (reference sequence). The V end lost 2 bases, the J end lost 5 bases, and 7 bases lay between the germline ends. As DNA, the CDR3 is TGTGCCAGTAGTATAATTCCCGATCAGCCCCAGCATTTT. Translation gives CASSIIPDQPQHF.

The V gene is TRBV7-3, the J gene TRBJ2-3; D is perhaps TRBD1 or TRBD2 (5 bases each). CDR1 is SGHTA and CDR2 is FQGTGA in the germline V gene. Trimming took 5 bases from V and 1 from J, leaving 16 bases between them. This CDR3 is 16 amino acids long. The CDR3 sequence is CASSPTGTPRTDTQYF. CDR3 sequence (DNA): TGTGCCAGCAGCCCAACCGGGACCCCCCGCACAGATACGCAGTATTTT.

This clone is a singleton in its sample. The chain couples TRBV29-1 to TRBJ2-5, with 12 bases matching TRBD2. CDR1 SQVTM and CDR2 ANQGSEA come from the germline V gene. This CDR3 region has 15 residues. Trimming took 6 bases from V and 5 from J; bases not matched to a gene: 10. The CDR3 bases are TGCAGCGTGGGAGCTAGCGGGAGGGCCCGGGAGACCCAGTACTTC. Translated: CSVGASGRARETQYF.

The chain links TRBV27 to TRBJ2-1, with TRBD2 matching 11 bases. The V segment lost 7 bases and the J segment 5 bases; nucleotides outside the gene matches: 10. The CDR3 sequence is 16 residues long. Germline values: CDR1 MNHEY, CDR2 SMNVEV (reference sequence). CDR3 nucleotides: TGTGCCAGCAACGACCCGACTAGCGGGGTCAACAATGAGCAGTTCTTC. This sequence encodes CASNDPTSGVNNEQFF.

J is TRBJ1-1 and V is TRBV6-1, with D possibly matching TRBD1 (6 bases). The CDR3 has 14 residues. Germline V gives CDR1 MNHNS, CDR2 SASEGT. V was clipped by 3 bases and J by 6 bases, with 14 bases between them. CDR3 residues: CASSDYRETSEAFF. In DNA, the CDR3 is TGTGCCAGCAGTGATTACAGGGAGACGTCTGAAGCTTTCTTT.

The J gene is TRBJ1-2, the V gene TRBV5-5; 12 bases map to TRBD1. V gave up 1 base and J gave up 2 bases; unmatched junction bases: 9. In germline, CDR1 is SGHKS, CDR2 YYEKEE (reference sequence). The CDR3 contains 18 residues. CDR3 DNA sequence: TGTGCCAGCAGCTTGTCTGAGGGACAGGGGGCTGGAAACTATGGCTACACCTTC. Its protein product is CASSLSEGQGAGNYGYTF.

The CDR3, as DNA: TGTGCCAGCAGTGAAAGGGCTAGCGGGAGGAACATTCAGTACTTC. Translation gives CASSERASGRNIQYF. The V call is TRBV6-1, the J call TRBJ2-4, with 11 positions matching TRBD2. Germline lookup yields CDR1 MNHNS and CDR2 SASEGT. The CDR3 loop spans 15 amino acids. V lost 2 bases, J lost 7 bases, and 4 bases stayed unmatched.

The gene calls are TRBV7-2 and TRBJ2-1; 9 nucleotides agree with TRBD1. The CDR3 is made up of 15 amino acids. The V and J ends lost 5 bases and 12 bases, in that order; junction bases with no gene match: 14. Germline V CDR1 and CDR2: SGHTA, FQGNSA. The CDR3 here is CASSLRGTGLVGQFF. The CDR3 DNA sequence: TGTGCCAGCAGCCTACGGGGGACAGGGCTAGTTGGGCAGTTCTTC.

The rearrangement joins TRBV14 to TRBJ2-3, with TRBD2 matching over 11 bases. Germline V gene lookup returns CDR1 SGHDN and CDR2 FVKESK. This CDR3 comprises 20 residues. The junction had 18 bases not matched to a gene; V was cut back by 4 bases and J by 3 bases. As DNA, the CDR3 is TGTGCCAGCAGCCGTTTCCGCACCGGGACTAGCGGAATAGCAACAGATACGCAGTATTTT. This gives the protein CASSRFRTGTSGIATDTQYF.

Only one count was recorded for this clone. The rearrangement links TRBV6-1 to TRBJ2-1; TRBD2 matches 13 bases. The ends lost 1 base at V and 4 bases at J; junction bases unmatched: 1. From germline, CDR1 is MNHNS and CDR2 SASEGT. The CDR3 is 16 residues long. CDR3 sequence (DNA): TGTGCCAGCAGTGAAGGGGGACTAGCGGGGTACAATGAGCAGTTCTTC. This encodes CASSEGGLAGYNEQFF.

The chain links TRBV25-1 to TRBJ2-7; D is ambiguous. The V end lost 2 bases, the J end lost 0 bases, and 8 bases lay between the germline ends. Germline V gives CDR1 MGHDK, CDR2 SYGVNS. The CDR3 totals 14 residues. The CDR3 loop reads CASSEGPSSYEQYF. CDR3 bases: TGTGCCAGCAGTGAAGGGCCGTCCTCCTACGAGCAGTACTTC.

This chain connects TRBV5-1 to TRBJ2-4; D uncertain. The germline V gene encodes CDR1 SGHRS and CDR2 YFSETQ. V lost 4 bases and J lost 5, with 10 bases in between. The CDR3 totals 13 residues. The DNA of the CDR3 is TGCGCCAGCAGCCTCGGACGAGAAAACATTCAGTACTTC. This codes for CASSLGRENIQYF.

V usage is TRBV25-1 and J usage is TRBJ2-1, with no clear D. The germline V gene has CDR1 MGHDK and CDR2 SYGVNS. V shed 5 bases and J shed 1 base, with 21 bases lying between them. The CDR3 runs to 18 residues. Here the CDR3 reads CASSPQSPLPRSYNEQFF. The CDR3 DNA is TGTGCCAGCAGTCCCCAAAGCCCCCTCCCGAGGTCCTACAATGAGCAGTTCTTC.

The CDR3 DNA is TGTGCCAGCAGCCGGACAGGGGAAAAAGGCTACACCTTC. Translating gives CASSRTGEKGYTF. The chain has TRBV6-5 and TRBJ1-2, with 9 bases aligning to TRBD1. CDR3 length: 13 amino acids. Germline V lookup: CDR1 MNHEY, CDR2 SVGAGI. V trimming: 6 bases; J trimming: 8 bases; junction bases outside the gene matches: 7.